The clone carrying this TCR beta chain was seen many times. Priming of first-strand cDNA relied on TRAV- and TRBV-specific primers (covering alpha and beta chains). TCRs were amplified for approximately 21 PCR cycles with a constant-region primer and V-primer adapter. TCRdb itself ran the reads through MiXCR, one entry per CDR3 protein. Of approximately 100,000 distinct CDR3 sequences detected, around 20% appear once; the ten largest clones hold roughly 4.3%. Time point meaning: after trial treatment. As for treatment: LDRT plus nivolumab, ipilimumab, low-dose cyclophosphamide and aspirin (RACIN trial). Nivolumab, ipilimumab, aspirin, low-dose cyclophosphamide and low-dose radiotherapy were all administered to the donors. This record belongs to a study of low-dose radiotherapy and immunotherapy resistance in tumors. The CDR3 is made up of 14 amino acids. Germline values: CDR1 SGHRS, CDR2 YFSETQ. With V trimmed by 2 bases and J by 4 bases, 3 bases remained unmatched.

This sample comprised PBMCs, obtained after low-dose radiotherapy plus immunotherapy. The origin of this receptor is a male donor with prostate cancer. The chain employs TRBV5-1 and TRBJ2-3; 8 bases align to TRBD2. This CDR3 reads CASSLSGGPDTQYF. In nucleotides, the CDR3 is TGCGCCAGCAGCTTATCGGGAGGGCCAGATACGCAGTATTTT.